The next 9 T cell receptor beta chains were all read from a single sample in a study of CD8 T cells in ankylosing spondylitis. TCRdb independently ran MiXCR on the 5' RACE reads; one entry per CDR3 protein. The sample has hundreds of thousands of distinct CDR3 sequences, approximately 30% seen once. The sample consisted of blood, either unsorted or a sorted T cell fraction (not recorded which). These receptor sequences come from a male donor with ankylosing spondylitis or in good health (not recorded which).

This clonotype was detected a few times. V gene TRBV6-4 combines with J gene TRBJ2-3; D remains ambiguous. This CDR3 is built from 13 residues. The V end was cut by 2 bases, the J end by 7 bases, with 10 bases between. Germline V gene data show CDR1 as MRHNA and CDR2 as SNTAGT. The CDR3 DNA reads as TGTGCCAGCAGTGACGGCGACGAACATACGCAGTATTTT. It codes for CASSDGDEHTQYF.

The rearrangement uses TRBV9 and TRBJ2-5, with D perhaps being TRBD1 or TRBD2 (7 bases each). Germline CDR1 reads SGDLS; CDR2 reads YYNGEE. CDR3 size: 15 residues. Trimming left V 4 bases short and J 4 bases short, with 17 bases between. Written as DNA, the CDR3 is TGTGCCAGCAGCCGCCCCAGGGGGGGGGGAGAGACCCAGTACTTC. Its translation: CASSRPRGGGETQYF.

This clonotype was found a few times. This chain joins TRBV6-5 and TRBJ2-3; D not resolved. Trimming stripped 0 bases from V and 4 bases from J, with 5 bases between. The germline V gene has CDR1 MNHEY and CDR2 SVGAGI. The CDR3 consists of 13 residues. DNA for the CDR3: TGTGCCAGCAGTTACTCACGACCAGATACGCAGTATTTT. It specifies CASSYSRPDTQYF.

This rearrangement joins TRBV4-1 to TRBJ2-5; 7 bases map to TRBD2. Germline V gene data show CDR1 as MGHRA and CDR2 as YSYEKL. With 0 bases clipped from V and 5 bases from J, the junction kept 6 bases outside the gene matches. This CDR3 region has 15 residues. CDR3 DNA: TGCGCCAGCAGCCAAGAGGGGGGGAAGGGGGAGACCCAGTACTTC. Protein product: CASSQEGGKGETQYF.

This rearrangement joins TRBV9 to TRBJ2-1, with D perhaps TRBD1 (6 bases). Germline loops: CDR1 SGDLS, CDR2 YYNGEE. CDR3 length equals 12 residues. The V end lost 4 bases, the J end lost 14 bases, and 16 bases lay between the germline ends. The DNA of the CDR3 is TGTGCCAGCAGCACAAGAGGGGGTGCGAAGTTCTTC. Translation: CASSTRGGAKFF.

The chain links TRBV10-3 to TRBJ2-3; D remains ambiguous. This CDR3 region has 14 residues. Trimming cost V 8 bases and J 2 bases, with 14 bases left between them. Germline-derived CDR1 and CDR2 are ENHRY and SYGVKD. This CDR3 is CAIAGNLNTDTQYF. CDR3 DNA sequence: TGTGCCATCGCTGGAAATCTAAACACAGATACGCAGTATTTT.

The chain's CDR3 is CSATPAGGSYNEQFF. Written as DNA, the CDR3 is TGCAGTGCTACACCAGCGGGGGGATCCTACAATGAGCAGTTCTTC. The chain couples TRBV20-1 to TRBJ2-1; 9 bases line up with TRBD2. Germline trimming cut 4 bases from V and 1 base from J; bases unmatched to any gene: 5. Germline lookup yields CDR1 DFQATT and CDR2 SNEGSKA (reference sequence). This CDR3 has 15 residues.

This clonotype was observed a handful of times. This chain joins TRBV20-1 and TRBJ1-5, with a possible D match to TRBD1 (5 bases). CDR1 and CDR2 from the germline V gene are DFQATT and SNEGSKA (reference sequence). This CDR3 is 15 amino acids long. Trimming removed 5 bases from V and 6 bases from J, with 20 bases in between. CDR3 region: CSAPRGQGAGQPQHF. CDR3 coding DNA: TGCAGTGCTCCACGGGGCCAAGGAGCGGGTCAGCCCCAGCATTTT.

The genes are TRBV10-2 and TRBJ2-7; maybe TRBD2 (5 bases). Trimming shortened V by 6 bases and J by 1 base, and 19 bases separated the two germline ends. CDR1 and CDR2 (germline): WSHSY, SAAADI. CDR3 length equals 16 residues. CDR3 bases: TGCGCCAGCAGCCGAGGGAGTTTCGGAGAATCCTACGAGCAGTACTTC. This translates into CASSRGSFGESYEQYF.